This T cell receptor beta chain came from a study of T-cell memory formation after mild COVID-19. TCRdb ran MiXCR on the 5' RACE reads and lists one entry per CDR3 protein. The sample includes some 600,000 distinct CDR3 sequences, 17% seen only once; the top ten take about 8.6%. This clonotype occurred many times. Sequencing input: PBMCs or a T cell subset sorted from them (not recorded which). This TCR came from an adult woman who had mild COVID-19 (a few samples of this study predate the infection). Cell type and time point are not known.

CDR3 nucleotides: TGCGCCAGCAGCTCCACCCCTAGCGGGGGCACAGATACGCAGTATTTT. This gives the protein CASSSTPSGGTDTQYF. The V and J genes are TRBV5-1 and TRBJ2-3; 9 positions agree with TRBD2. With 3 bases clipped from V and 1 base from J, the junction kept 6 bases outside the gene matches. In germline, CDR1 is SGHRS, CDR2 YFSETQ. The length of the CDR3 is 16 residues.